The 27 T cell receptor beta chains below come from one sample, sequenced in a study of metastatic and nonmetastatic thyroid tumors. Using MiXCR, TCRdb re-called clones from the PCR reads. The table shows tens of thousands of clones, with 9.5% to 15% occurring only once. All patients were treatment-naive before thyroid surgery. Sequencing was carried out using blood. Source of these receptors: a female donor with papillary thyroid cancer or a benign thyroid nodule (not recorded which). Some clones in this sample may be carry-over from other donors' samples.

The rearrangement uses TRBV20-1 and TRBJ1-5, with D maybe TRBD1 (5 bases). The CDR3 is made up of 15 amino acids. From germline, CDR1 is DFQATT and CDR2 SNEGSKA (reference sequence). In DNA, the CDR3 is TGCAGCGCGGATACATCGGGAGGGGGCAATCAGCCCCAGCATTTT. Translating gives CSADTSGGGNQPQHF.

This clone came up many times. The chain couples TRBV19 to TRBJ1-2; 11 bases align to TRBD1. J was trimmed by 6 bases and V by 3 bases; bases with no gene match: 12. Per the germline V gene, CDR1 is LNHDA and CDR2 is SQIVND (reference sequence). The CDR3 extends over 17 amino acids. Here the CDR3 reads CASSIRGPGQGADGYTF. The CDR3, as DNA: TGTGCCAGTAGTATCCGGGGGCCCGGACAGGGGGCGGATGGCTACACCTTC. The full variable domain, rest sourced from reference TRBV19 and TRBJ1-2, is DGGITQSPKYLFRKEGQNVTLSCEQNLNHDAMYWYRQDPGQGLRLIYYSQIVNDFQKGDIAEGYSVSREKKESFPLTVTSAQKNPTAFYLCASSIRGPGQGADGYTFGSGTRLTVV.

On this clone: This may arise from a read error, as a much more abundant clone is one base away. The V and J genes are TRBV7-6 and TRBJ2-1; 10 positions agree with TRBD2. In germline, CDR1 is SGHVS, CDR2 FNYEAQ. The CDR3 consists of 18 residues. The CDR3 bases are TGTGTCAGCAGCTTAAAGGCGGCTAGCGGGAGAGGCAACAATGAGCAGTTCTTC. Translated: CVSSLKAASGRGNNEQFF.

This clone appeared many times. V usage is TRBV20-1 and J usage is TRBJ1-5; D is unresolved. Trimming shortened V by 0 bases and J by 4 bases, and 10 bases separated the two germline ends. Germline CDR1 is DFQATT and CDR2 is SNEGSKA (reference sequence). This CDR3 is built from 14 residues. CDR3 nucleotide sequence: TGCAGTGCTAGAGATATGTCCGGGAATCAGCCCCAGCATTTT. Translated: CSARDMSGNQPQHF.

The sample holds a few counts of this clone. A clone one base away is much larger, so this may be a read error. The same CDR3 can be traced to other DNA sequences in this sample. This chain connects TRBV10-2 to TRBJ2-3; D may be TRBD2 (6 bases). The V gene lost 5 bases and the J gene lost 8 bases, with 23 bases spanning the gap. In germline, CDR1 is WSHSY, CDR2 SAAADI. The CDR3 runs 16 residues. The CDR3 nucleotides read TGCGCCAGCAGTCCAGGCGGGGCGGCCGGGGGATCTACGCAGTATTTT. It encodes CASSPGGAAGGSTQYF.

The chain has TRBV11-2 and TRBJ1-1, with D unresolved. V was shortened by 0 bases and J by 0 bases, with 11 bases between the two germline ends. Per the germline V gene, CDR1 is SGHAT and CDR2 is FQNNGV. The CDR3 is made up of 16 amino acids. CDR3 sequence reads: CASSLEPVSMNTEAFF. The CDR3 DNA sequence: TGTGCCAGCAGCTTAGAGCCTGTCTCCATGAACACTGAAGCTTTCTTT.

This clone was seen only a few times. V gene TRBV6-1 combines with J gene TRBJ1-6, with unresolved D. This CDR3 is 12 amino acids long. Germline CDR1 is MNHNS and CDR2 is SASEGT. Trimming stripped 6 bases from V and 9 bases from J, with 9 bases between. CDR3 coding DNA: TGTGCCAGCAGGCCCGTCGGTTCACCCCTCCACTTT. Its protein product is CASRPVGSPLHF.

In this sample, this clone turned up many times. The chain employs TRBV20-1 and TRBJ2-7; tentatively, D is TRBD1 (5 bases). The CDR3 length is 13 residues. V lost 3 bases and J lost 3, with 12 bases in between. Germline-derived CDR1 and CDR2 are DFQATT and SNEGSKA (reference sequence). The CDR3 loop reads CSARVGRLYEQYF. The CDR3 region has the DNA TGCAGTGCTAGGGTGGGGCGGCTCTACGAGCAGTACTTC.

This clone was observed many times. In nucleotides, the CDR3 is TGTGCCAGCCGCGACGGCAATAATTCACCCCTCCACTTT. Encoded protein: CASRDGNNSPLHF. The J gene is TRBJ1-6, the V gene TRBV6-1; D unclear. Germline values: CDR1 MNHNS, CDR2 SASEGT. Trimming cost V 8 bases and J 5 bases, with 10 bases left between them. The CDR3 runs to 13 residues.

This clone has just a few counts. This may stem from a read error, because a much larger clone lies one nucleotide away. The chain combines TRBV12-3 or TRBV12-4 with TRBJ2-1, with TRBD2 matching over 8 bases. This CDR3 region has 13 residues. V trimming: 6 bases; J trimming: 9 bases; junction bases outside the gene matches: 7. The CDR3 DNA follows: TGTGCCAGCAGACCCGGGACTAGGTGTGAGCAGTTCTTC. Amino acids: CASRPGTRCEQFF.

This clone has a count of ten or more. The V gene is TRBV11-2, the J gene TRBJ2-5; TRBD1 agrees at 12 bases. The CDR3 covers 16 residues. Germline values: CDR1 SGHAT, CDR2 FQNNGV. Trimming removed 5 bases from V and 5 bases from J; junction bases left unmatched: 9. CDR3 coding DNA: TGTGCCAGCAGCCCCAGAAGGGGACAGGGGGCTGAGACCCAGTACTTC. Its protein product is CASSPRRGQGAETQYF.

This clone came up many times. The J gene is TRBJ1-2, the V gene TRBV5-6; 7 nucleotides line up with TRBD1. The CDR3 has 14 amino acids. The V and J ends lost 4 bases and 8 bases, in that order; junction bases with no gene match: 11. CDR1 and CDR2 from the germline V gene are SGHDT and YYEEEE. CDR3 residues: CASSLGTDGIGYTF. The CDR3 DNA is TGTGCCAGCAGCCTGGGGACAGATGGGATAGGCTACACCTTC.

This clone was counted many times. This rearrangement joins TRBV6-1 to TRBJ2-4; D not certain. Per germline, CDR1 MNHNS and CDR2 SASEGT. This CDR3 comprises 13 residues. With 6 bases removed from V and 3 bases from J, the gap between germline ends came to 9 bases. The CDR3 region has the DNA TGTGCCAGCAGGGTCATAGGCAAAAACATTCAGTACTTC. As protein: CASRVIGKNIQYF.

This clone was seen ten or more times. The rearrangement links TRBV20-1 to TRBJ1-6; D gene ambiguous. The germline CDR1 and CDR2 sequences are DFQATT and SNEGSKA (reference sequence). This CDR3 is 13 amino acids long. Trimming shortened V by 5 bases and J by 4 bases, and 9 bases separated the two germline ends. The CDR3 is CSAPDGYNSPLHF. As DNA, the CDR3 is TGCAGTGCTCCGGACGGGTATAATTCACCCCTCCACTTT.

The chain links TRBV6-1 to TRBJ2-6; D unresolved. There are 13 residues in the CDR3. V was cut by 8 bases and J by 0 bases, with 5 bases left in between. Germline loops: CDR1 MNHNS, CDR2 SASEGT. The CDR3 protein is CASGSSGANVLTF. Here the CDR3 DNA reads TGTGCCAGCGGAAGCTCTGGGGCCAACGTCCTGACTTTC.

This clone was found a few times. The chain joins TRBV6-5 to TRBJ2-4; D is undetermined. The CDR3 is made up of 13 amino acids. The germline V and J ends were trimmed by 7 bases and 0 bases, with 7 bases remaining between them. The germline V gene encodes CDR1 MNHEY and CDR2 SVGAGI. The DNA of the CDR3 is TGTGCCAGCACCGAGCTAGCCAAAAACATTCAGTACTTC. It yields the protein CASTELAKNIQYF.

This clone was seen ten or more times. The chain is built from TRBV19 and TRBJ2-1, with 8 bases lining up with TRBD2. The CDR3 consists of 14 residues. Germline values: CDR1 LNHDA, CDR2 SQIVND (reference sequence). V shed 7 bases and J 1 base; nucleotides not matched to a gene: 3. In DNA, the CDR3 is TGTGCCAGTATTTCGGGGGGGTCCTACAATGAGCAGTTCTTC. Its translation: CASISGGSYNEQFF.

This clone came up many times. The V and J genes are TRBV6-2 or TRBV6-3 and TRBJ1-2; 8 nucleotides agree with TRBD1. Trimming removed 1 base from V and 0 bases from J; junction bases left unmatched: 1. CDR3 length: 15 amino acids. The germline V gene has CDR1 MNHEY and CDR2 SVGEGT. The CDR3 is CASSYLDRANYGYTF. In nucleotides, the CDR3 is TGTGCCAGCAGTTACTTGGACAGGGCTAACTATGGCTACACCTTC.

Notes on this clone: A much larger clone lies one base from this, so it may be a read error. The sample has other DNA sequences that encode this CDR3 too. The V and J genes are TRBV9 and TRBJ1-1, with D tentatively TRBD1 (6 bases). In germline, CDR1 is SGDLS, CDR2 YYNGEE. This CDR3 has 14 amino acids. In nucleotides, the CDR3 is TGTGCCAGCAGTGTAGGGCCGGGGGCCGCTGAAGCTTTCTTT. Its translation: CASSVGPGAAEAFF. Supplemented by reference TRBV9 and TRBJ1-1, the full variable domain reads DSGVTQTPKHLITATGQRVTLRCSPRSGDLSVYWYQQSLDQGLQFLIQYYNGEERAKGNILERFSAQQFPDLHSELNLSSLELGDSALYFCASSVGPGAAEAFFGQGTRLTVV.

This clone was seen ten or more times. The CDR3 DNA follows: TGTGCCAGCAGTTTGGAGGAAATGGTAATAAAGAACACTGAAGCTTTCTTT. Its protein is CASSLEEMVIKNTEAFF. The chain employs TRBV28 and TRBJ1-1; D uncertain. The germline V and J ends were trimmed by 3 bases and 1 base, with 18 bases remaining between them. The germline V gene encodes CDR1 MDHEN and CDR2 SYDVKM. The CDR3 covers 17 residues. Full variable domain (remainder filled in from reference TRBV28 and TRBJ1-1): DVKVTQSSRYLVKRTGEKVFLECVQDMDHENMFWYRQDPGLGLRLIYFSYDVKMKEKGDIPEGYSVSREKKERFSLILESASTNQTSMYLCASSLEEMVIKNTEAFFGQGTRLTVV.

There are many counts of this clone. V and J are TRBV19 and TRBJ1-1; D is unclear. The CDR3 spans 11 residues. The germline V gene encodes CDR1 LNHDA and CDR2 SQIVND (reference sequence). V was pared by 3 bases and J by 10 bases, with 9 bases between. The chain's CDR3 is CASSIGEIAFF. CDR3 DNA: TGTGCCAGTAGTATTGGGGAGATAGCTTTCTTT.

In its sample, this clone was seen many times. The chain uses TRBV3-1 and TRBJ1-5; 11 bases fit TRBD1. Looked up from germline, CDR1 is LGHDT and CDR2 is YNNKEL (reference sequence). Germline trimming cut 1 base from V and 11 bases from J; bases unmatched to any gene: 13. This CDR3 is 17 amino acids long. The CDR3 reads CASSQGTGGLVSESQHF. Written as DNA, the CDR3 is TGTGCCAGCAGCCAAGGGACAGGGGGCCTTGTATCTGAGTCCCAGCATTTT. Supplemented by reference TRBV3-1 and TRBJ1-5, the full variable domain reads DTAVSQTPKYLVTQMGNDKSIKCEQNLGHDTMYWYKQDSKKFLKIMFSYNNKELIINETVPNRFSPKSPDKAHLNLHINSLELGDSAVYFCASSQGTGGLVSESQHFGDGTRLSIL.

Worth noting for this clone: A read error may produce the germline difference seen at one junction end. The chain links TRBV9 to TRBJ2-3; possible D gene TRBD2, 5 bases. The CDR3 runs 13 residues. Germline V gene lookup returns CDR1 SGDLS and CDR2 YYNGEE. CDR3 sequence (DNA): TGTGCCATCAGCCTCTCGAGGGCAGATACGCAGTATTTT. Protein product: CAISLSRADTQYF. Drawing the rest from reference TRBV9 and TRBJ2-3, the complete variable domain is DSGVTQTPKHLITATGQRVTLRCSPRSGDLSVYWYQQSLDQGLQFLIQYYNGEERAKGNILERFSAQQFPDLHSELNLSSLELGDSALYFCAISLSRADTQYFGPGTRLTVL.

In the case of this clone: A single base separates this from a much larger clone, so it may be a read error. The rearrangement joins TRBV15 to TRBJ2-1; D is tentatively TRBD1 or TRBD2 (6 bases each). CDR3 length equals 20 residues. V dropped 0 bases and J dropped 3 bases, with 24 bases sitting between them. Germline-derived CDR1 and CDR2 are LNHNV and YYDKDF (reference sequence). CDR3 amino acids: CATSRDSCGTQIQRYNEQFF. The CDR3 DNA follows: TGTGCCACCAGCAGAGACTCTTGCGGGACACAGATTCAGCGCTACAATGAGCAGTTCTTC.

At least ten counts were recorded for this clone. This chain uses TRBV27 with TRBJ1-1, with a possible D match to TRBD1 (6 bases). CDR1 is MNHEY and CDR2 is SMNVEV in the germline V gene (reference sequence). The CDR3 runs to 14 residues. With 2 bases removed from V and 5 bases from J, the gap between germline ends came to 12 bases. Here the CDR3 reads CASSLTGGTTEAFF. The CDR3 region has the DNA TGTGCCAGCAGTTTAACGGGGGGCACAACTGAAGCTTTCTTT.

V gene TRBV5-1 combines with J gene TRBJ1-2, with D possibly being TRBD1 (5 bases). The CDR3 is 18 residues long. V lost 2 bases and J lost 5, with 25 bases in between. Germline V gene data show CDR1 as SGHRS and CDR2 as YFSETQ. This CDR3 reads CASSFFGRTGVGHYGYTF. CDR3 DNA: TGCGCCAGCAGCTTTTTCGGTCGAACTGGGGTGGGGCATTATGGCTACACCTTC.

In the case of this clone: This may be a read error, as it is one base from a much larger clone. This chain joins TRBV18 and TRBJ2-1, with D unresolved. The CDR3 has 17 residues. V was clipped by 0 bases and J by 4 bases, with 16 bases between them. Per the germline V gene, CDR1 is KGHSH and CDR2 is LQKENI. CDR3 sequence (DNA): TGTGCCAGCTCACCACCAGAAGGGAAAACCGGTTACAATGAGCAGTTCTTC. Its translation is CASSPPEGKTGYNEQFF.